This paragraph reports one TCR beta chain. This CDR3 region has 15 residues. V trimming: 6 bases; J trimming: 2 bases; junction bases outside the gene matches: 10. Germline V gene data show CDR1 as SNHLY and CDR2 as FYNNEI. These data come from a study of blood T cell repertoires in COVID-19. Study in general: Acute and convalescent COVID-19 specimens originated in the United States, Italy and Spain.

Measured with immunoSEQ multiplex PCR; TCRdb has only the in-frame clones, and not every one. The sample has some 150,000 clones, 81% seen once. Input material: peripheral blood. The clonotype originates from a human donor with acute or convalescent COVID-19. The donor label of this sample is uncertain. The chain links TRBV2 to TRBJ2-7, with 7 bases that match TRBD2. The CDR3 reads CASRLPGGGTYEQYV. The CDR3 DNA reads TGTGCCAGCAGGCTCCCGGGGGGTGGCACCTACGAGCAGTACGTC.